This T cell receptor beta chain was obtained from a study of regulatory T cells in long-lasting Graves disease. About the research overall: It was over 5 years of antithyroid drugs, with positive TSH receptor antibodies, that meant persistent Graves' disease.

Time point denoted: persistent/refractory GD, antithyroid drugs over 5 years with positive TRAb. The authors made the TCR library using RNA they extracted from PBMCs. Investigators report Graves' disease was diagnosed under American Thyroid Association guidelines. From each patient, around 10 milliliters of peripheral blood was drawn and collected into an EDTA anticoagulant tube. A remark on this clonotype: This may arise from a read error, as a much more abundant clone is one base away.

This CDR3 has 16 residues. CDR1 is SGHRS, CDR2 YFSETQ, per germline. Arm-PCR with iRepertoire HTBI primers amplified the CDR3 regions for these TCR beta libraries. Each CDR3 protein is one row after TCRdb ran MiXCR on the multiplex PCR reads. The table has approximately 360,000 distinct CDR3 sequences, 20% to 25% seen once. The clonotype comes from a woman aged 40 to 49 with Graves disease. The chain employs TRBV5-1 and TRBJ2-2, with D perhaps matching TRBD1 (5 bases). The sample consisted of peripheral blood mononuclear cells (PBMCs), taken when the disease was refractory, from a patient treated with antithyroid drugs. CDR3 nucleotides: TGCACCAGCAGCTCCTTGGCTAGGGGGAACACCGGGGAGCTGTTTTTT. Translation: CTSSSLARGNTGELFF.